What follows are 30 T cell receptor beta chains derived from one specimen sequenced in a study of blood T cell repertoires in COVID-19. Profiled with immunoSEQ multiplex PCR; TCRdb holds only in-frame clones, not every one. This table has tens of thousands of clones, more than 70% appearing once. Specimen: peripheral blood. These receptor sequences come from a man aged 45 to 65 with active COVID-19.

The chain has TRBV19 and TRBJ2-3; D possibly corresponds to TRBD1 (6 bases). CDR1 is LNHDA, CDR2 SQIVND, per germline (reference sequence). V lost 6 bases and J 0 bases, leaving 16 bases between the germline ends. The CDR3 is 16 residues long. For the CDR3, the DNA is TGTGCCAGTAGGGTGAGGGGGACCCTTAGCACAGATACGCAGTATTTT. Translated: CASRVRGTLSTDTQYF. The full variable domain, its missing parts supplied by reference TRBV19 and TRBJ2-3, is DGGITQSPKYLFRKEGQNVTLSCEQNLNHDAMYWYRQDPGQGLRLIYYSQIVNDFQKGDIAEGYSVSREKKESFPLTVTSAQKNPTAFYLCASRVRGTLSTDTQYFGPGTRLTVL.

The chain employs TRBV6-5 and TRBJ1-2, with D perhaps matching TRBD1 (5 bases). Germline V gene data show CDR1 as MNHEY and CDR2 as SVGAGI. V was clipped by 0 bases and J by 8 bases, with 16 bases between them. The CDR3 contains 15 residues. The CDR3 spells CASSYSNRGRGGYTF. CDR3 in DNA: TGTGCCAGCAGTTACTCGAACCGGGGCCGGGGGGGCTACACCTTC.

The V gene is TRBV7-8, the J gene TRBJ2-5, with 8 bases aligning to TRBD2. After removal of 5 bases from V and 4 bases from J, the junction contained 3 bases not matched to a gene. The CDR3 has 13 amino acids. The germline V gene has CDR1 SGHVS and CDR2 FQNEAQ. The CDR3 bases are TGTGCCAGCAGCCGACTAGCGAGAGAGACCCAGTACTTC. It yields the protein CASSRLARETQYF.

The chain employs TRBV25-1 and TRBJ2-3; weak D call: TRBD2 (6 bases). The CDR3 contains 15 residues. The ends were cut back, 3 bases at V and 6 bases at J, with 16 bases in the middle. Germline V gene sequence: CDR1 MGHDK, CDR2 SYGVNS. The CDR3 DNA sequence: TGTGCCAGCAGTGACCCCGGGACTCCCAGGGATACGCAGTATTTT. It is translated as CASSDPGTPRDTQYF.

The chain combines TRBV6-5 with TRBJ2-7; D is possibly TRBD1 (7 bases). Germline CDR1 and CDR2: MNHEY and SVGAGI. The CDR3 spans 15 residues. The ends were cut back, 6 bases at V and 1 base at J, with 16 bases in the middle. The CDR3 sequence is CASRGAQGGSYEQYF. The CDR3 DNA sequence: TGTGCCAGCAGGGGGGCGCAGGGGGGTTCCTACGAGCAGTACTTC.

This clone has a single count. The chain couples TRBV27 to TRBJ2-7; 7 positions match TRBD1. This CDR3 is 14 amino acids long. V was pared by 5 bases and J by 4 bases, with 8 bases of the junction left unmatched. Germline V gene data show CDR1 as MNHEY and CDR2 as SMNVEV (reference sequence). As DNA, the CDR3 is TGTGCCAGCAGTCTCCGGGACAGAGTATACGAGCAGTACTTC. Protein product: CASSLRDRVYEQYF.

This chain links TRBV6-5 with TRBJ2-1; 12 bases align to TRBD1. The CDR3 sequence is 16 residues long. The germline gives CDR1 MNHEY, CDR2 SVGAGI. V was clipped by 0 bases and J by 11 bases; unmatched bases: 8. The CDR3 DNA sequence: TGTGCCAGCAGTTACTCCAGTCCCGGGACAGGGGGCAAGCAGTTCTTC. It is translated as CASSYSSPGTGGKQFF.

This clone was counted a few times. The CDR3 DNA follows: TGTGCCAGCAGGGGGACTAGCGGGACCCCTGGGGCCAACGTCCTGACTTTC. This translates into CASRGTSGTPGANVLTF. The chain carries TRBV27 and TRBJ2-6; 13 bases align to TRBD2. The junction had 4 bases not matched to a gene; V was cut back by 6 bases and J by 2 bases. CDR3 length equals 17 residues. Germline CDR1 MNHEY, CDR2 SMNVEV (reference sequence).

This CDR3 reads CASSLASDEQFF. The CDR3 nucleotides are TGTGCCAGCAGCTTAGCGAGCGATGAGCAGTTCTTC. V and J are TRBV7-2 and TRBJ2-1; D remains unclear. With 0 bases removed from V and 8 bases from J, the gap between germline ends came to 5 bases. This CDR3 spans 12 amino acids. Germline V gene lookup returns CDR1 SGHTA and CDR2 FQGNSA.

J is TRBJ2-7 and V is TRBV7-8, with D perhaps matching TRBD2 (6 bases). This CDR3 comprises 16 residues. The V and J ends lost 5 bases and 0 bases respectively, with 17 bases between them. Looked up from germline, CDR1 is SGHVS and CDR2 is FQNEAQ. Here the CDR3 reads CASSPPEAGVSYEQYF. The CDR3 DNA reads TGTGCCAGCAGCCCCCCCGAAGCGGGCGTCTCCTACGAGCAGTACTTC.

This chain connects TRBV25-1 to TRBJ2-3; 12 bases map to TRBD2. Per the germline V gene, CDR1 is MGHDK and CDR2 is SYGVNS. The CDR3 is made up of 15 amino acids. V gave up 6 bases and J gave up 6 bases; unmatched junction bases: 7. CDR3 in amino acids: CASSASGGAGDTQYF. CDR3 coding DNA: TGTGCCAGCAGCGCTAGCGGGGGGGCTGGGGATACGCAGTATTTT.

This clone was picked up one time. CDR3 amino acids: CASSSDRASTDTQYF. The DNA for the CDR3 is TGTGCCAGCAGCTCCGACAGGGCGAGCACAGATACGCAGTATTTT. The chain uses TRBV11-2 and TRBJ2-3, with 7 bases that match TRBD1. V lost 4 bases to trimming and J lost 0 bases; unmatched junction nucleotides: 4. The CDR3 has 15 amino acids. The germline V gene encodes CDR1 SGHAT and CDR2 FQNNGV.

This chain connects TRBV5-1 to TRBJ1-2; D call uncertain. CDR1 is SGHRS and CDR2 is YFSETQ in the germline V gene. The CDR3 runs 13 residues. The V and J ends lost 0 bases and 3 bases respectively, with 6 bases between them. CDR3 DNA: TGCGCCAGCAGCTTGGGGGCAGACTATGGCTACACCTTC. Its protein is CASSLGADYGYTF.

This clone was observed a handful of times. The J gene is TRBJ2-7, the V gene TRBV10-3; tentatively, D is TRBD2 (8 bases). Trimming shortened V by 6 bases and J by 3 bases, and 18 bases separated the two germline ends. The CDR3 totals 15 residues. Germline V CDR1 and CDR2: ENHRY, SYGVKD. CDR3 in DNA: TGTGCCATCAGCGGTGCGGGGGGACAGAACTACGAGCAGTACTTC. This codes for CAISGAGGQNYEQYF.

The chain couples TRBV4-1 to TRBJ2-1, with TRBD2 matching 9 bases. This CDR3 comprises 16 residues. J was trimmed by 12 bases and V by 4 bases; bases with no gene match: 16. Looked up from germline, CDR1 is MGHRA and CDR2 is YSYEKL. The CDR3 DNA reads TGCGCCAGCAGCCTCCCAGTCCTAGCGGGGTTCCGGGGGCAGTTCTTC. This translates into CASSLPVLAGFRGQFF.

This sequence joins TRBV29-1 and TRBJ1-1, with D unclear. The germline CDR1 and CDR2 sequences are SQVTM and ANQGSEA. The CDR3 length is 10 residues. V was trimmed by 3 bases and J by 7 bases, leaving 6 bases between them. The CDR3 here is CSVDEIEAFF. CDR3 in DNA: TGCAGCGTTGATGAGATTGAAGCTTTCTTT. Full variable domain (rest looked up from reference TRBV29-1 and TRBJ1-1): SAVISQKPSRDICQRGTSLTIQCQVDSQVTMMFWYRQQPGQSLTLIATANQGSEATYESGFVIDKFPISRPNLTFSTLTVSNMSPEDSSIYLCSVDEIEAFFGQGTRLTVV.

This chain uses TRBV27 with TRBJ1-3; a weak D match, TRBD1 (5 bases). Per the germline V gene, CDR1 is MNHEY and CDR2 is SMNVEV (reference sequence). This CDR3 contains 17 residues. The germline V and J ends were trimmed by 5 bases and 1 base, with 18 bases remaining between them. Written as DNA, the CDR3 is TGTGCCAGCAGTCCGAAGGGAGGGGAAAGTTCTGGAAACACCATATATTTT. Amino acid sequence: CASSPKGGESSGNTIYF.

The chain links TRBV6-5 to TRBJ2-2; D gene uncertain. The ends were cut back, 7 bases at V and 8 bases at J, with 14 bases in the middle. The CDR3 covers 13 residues. Germline V gene sequence: CDR1 MNHEY, CDR2 SVGAGI. The CDR3 reads CASMRGGRGELFF. The DNA for the CDR3 is TGTGCCAGCATGCGTGGCGGAAGGGGGGAGCTGTTTTTT.

This sequence joins TRBV6-1 and TRBJ2-7; 10 bases map to TRBD2. V dropped 4 bases and J dropped 0; count of bases not matched to a gene: 9. Germline V lookup: CDR1 MNHNS, CDR2 SASEGT. The CDR3 has 17 amino acids. The CDR3 reads CASSGVAGGQGSYEQYF. As DNA, the CDR3 is TGTGCCAGCAGTGGGGTAGCGGGGGGCCAGGGCTCCTACGAGCAGTACTTC.

V gene TRBV5-1 combines with J gene TRBJ1-2; TRBD1 is a possible D gene (6 bases). The germline CDR1 and CDR2 sequences are SGHRS and YFSETQ. The V and J ends lost 0 bases and 7 bases respectively, with 19 bases between them. The length of the CDR3 is 16 residues. The CDR3 DNA reads TGCGCCAGCAGCTTGGCGCGGAGTGGGGGCGCTTCTGGCTACACCTTC. It codes for CASSLARSGGASGYTF.

The J gene is TRBJ1-5, the V gene TRBV27; D unresolved. With 3 bases removed from V and 4 bases from J, the gap between germline ends came to 10 bases. Germline V gene lookup returns CDR1 MNHEY and CDR2 SMNVEV (reference sequence). CDR3 length equals 14 residues. The CDR3 DNA sequence: TGTGCCAGCAGTTTCACGGGTGGGAATCAGCCCCAGCATTTT. Translating it yields CASSFTGGNQPQHF.

This clone was observed once. V and J are TRBV14 and TRBJ1-2; D is possibly TRBD1 (6 bases). CDR3 length equals 16 residues. V was pared by 0 bases and J by 4 bases, with 15 bases between. Germline V gives CDR1 SGHDN, CDR2 FVKESK. CDR3 coding DNA: TGTGCCAGCAGCCAAGATCTAGCAGGGGTGGGCTATGGCTACACCTTC. It yields the protein CASSQDLAGVGYGYTF.

The chain carries TRBV19 and TRBJ2-7; possibly TRBD1 for D (6 bases). V dropped 4 bases and J dropped 1 base, with 11 bases sitting between them. The CDR3 sequence is 14 residues long. The V gene's germline CDR1 is LNHDA and CDR2 SQIVND (reference sequence). CDR3 sequence: CASSTTGNSYEQYF. CDR3 DNA sequence: TGTGCCAGTAGTACAACAGGGAATTCCTACGAGCAGTACTTC.

The chain joins TRBV19 to TRBJ2-2; perhaps TRBD2 as D (6 bases). The CDR3 spans 18 residues. Germline-derived CDR1 and CDR2 are LNHDA and SQIVND (reference sequence). V gave up 3 bases and J gave up 5 bases, with 22 bases separating them. CDR3 residues: CASSIDNQAGTPTGELFF. The CDR3 bases are TGTGCCAGTAGTATTGACAACCAAGCGGGCACACCAACCGGGGAGCTGTTTTTT.

The chain has TRBV2 and TRBJ2-6, with 9 positions matching TRBD2. This CDR3 has 18 amino acids. J gave up 0 bases and V 6 bases, and 9 bases lay outside the gene matches. Germline lookup yields CDR1 SNHLY and CDR2 FYNNEI. The CDR3: CASRLERGALSGANVLTF. The DNA of the CDR3 is TGTGCCAGCAGGCTAGAGCGGGGGGCCCTCTCTGGGGCCAACGTCCTGACTTTC.

The chain combines TRBV28 with TRBJ1-1; a weak D match, TRBD1 (6 bases). CDR3 size: 11 residues. Trimming took 6 bases from V and 10 from J, leaving 12 bases between them. Per the germline V gene, CDR1 is MDHEN and CDR2 is SYDVKM. CDR3 nucleotides: TGTGCCAGCAGCTCAAACAGGGTAGCTTTCTTT. Its translation is CASSSNRVAFF.

The chain links TRBV5-1 to TRBJ2-1; TRBD2 matches 14 bases. From germline, CDR1 is SGHRS and CDR2 YFSETQ. With 4 bases clipped from V and 8 bases from J, the junction kept 5 bases outside the gene matches. There are 15 residues in the CDR3. The CDR3 region is CASSPGTSGSHEQFF. CDR3 sequence (DNA): TGCGCCAGCAGCCCAGGGACTAGCGGGAGTCATGAGCAGTTCTTC.

The chain carries TRBV5-6 and TRBJ1-1; D unclear. The germline V gene encodes CDR1 SGHDT and CDR2 YYEEEE. The CDR3 is made up of 18 amino acids. Trimming removed 4 bases from V and 0 bases from J, with 22 bases in between. The CDR3: CASSGRSLWSYMNTEAFF. In DNA, the CDR3 is TGTGCCAGCAGCGGAAGGTCTTTGTGGAGCTACATGAACACTGAAGCTTTCTTT.

V is TRBV5-6 and J is TRBJ2-2; 9 bases are shared with TRBD1. Germline V lookup: CDR1 SGHDT, CDR2 YYEEEE. CDR3 length equals 15 residues. After removal of 5 bases from V and 1 base from J, the junction contained 3 bases not matched to a gene. The CDR3 DNA follows: TGTGCCAGCAGTTCGGGACAGGGGAACACCGGGGAGCTGTTTTTT. Its translation: CASSSGQGNTGELFF.

There are a few counts of this clone. V usage is TRBV27 and J usage is TRBJ2-3, with D maybe TRBD1 (6 bases). The CDR3 loop spans 16 amino acids. Trimming removed 7 bases at V and 1 base at J, with 18 bases between. Looked up from germline, CDR1 is MNHEY and CDR2 is SMNVEV (reference sequence). CDR3 coding DNA: TGTGCCAGCACCGACCGCTGGGGGCGAGGCACAGATACGCAGTATTTT. It is translated as CASTDRWGRGTDTQYF.